This TCR beta chain was recorded in a study of T-cell reconstitution after alpha-beta-depleted transplantation in children. General study points: A year post-transplant, T-cell counts and diversity derived mostly from newly produced T cells. Where alpha-beta T cells came from about two months after transplant was reportedly several hundred expanded graft clones.

V was shortened by 0 bases and J by 7 bases, with 8 bases between the two germline ends. The CDR3 covers 13 residues. Looked up from germline, CDR1 is SGHRS and CDR2 is YFSETQ. This clonotype was seen at least ten times. Its target is unknown. Unique molecular identifiers were incorporated into the prepared TCRbeta library. TCRdb reanalysed the PCR reads using MiXCR and keeps one entry per CDR3 protein. Of some 200,000 distinct CDR3 sequences listed, roughly 7% are singletons. This chain connects TRBV5-1 to TRBJ1-5; D is uncertain. This TCR came from a boy between 2 and 10 years old with acute lymphoblastic leukemia, due to receive a stem cell transplant. Material: PBMCs, obtained before TCRalphabeta/CD19-depleted stem cell transplant. The CDR3 region is CASSLEGMQPQHF. For the CDR3, the DNA is TGCGCCAGCAGCTTGGAGGGAATGCAGCCCCAGCATTTT.